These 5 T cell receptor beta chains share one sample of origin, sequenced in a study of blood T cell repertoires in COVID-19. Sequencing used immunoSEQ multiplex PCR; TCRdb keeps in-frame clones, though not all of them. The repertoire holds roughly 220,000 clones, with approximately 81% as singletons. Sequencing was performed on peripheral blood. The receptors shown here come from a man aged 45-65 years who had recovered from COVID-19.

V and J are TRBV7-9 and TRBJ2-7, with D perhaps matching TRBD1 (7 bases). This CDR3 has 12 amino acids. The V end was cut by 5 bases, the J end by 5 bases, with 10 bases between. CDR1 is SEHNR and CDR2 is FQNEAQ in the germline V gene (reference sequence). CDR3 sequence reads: CASSPRGDEQYF. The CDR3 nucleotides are TGTGCCAGCAGCCCCAGGGGGGACGAGCAGTACTTC.

CDR3 sequence: CASSVDGSVETQYF. DNA for the CDR3: TGTGCCAGCAGCGTAGACGGGTCGGTGGAGACCCAGTACTTC. The V gene is TRBV9, the J gene TRBJ2-5; D is uncertain. From germline, CDR1 is SGDLS and CDR2 YYNGEE. The CDR3 loop spans 14 amino acids. With 0 bases removed from V and 5 bases from J, the gap between germline ends came to 11 bases.

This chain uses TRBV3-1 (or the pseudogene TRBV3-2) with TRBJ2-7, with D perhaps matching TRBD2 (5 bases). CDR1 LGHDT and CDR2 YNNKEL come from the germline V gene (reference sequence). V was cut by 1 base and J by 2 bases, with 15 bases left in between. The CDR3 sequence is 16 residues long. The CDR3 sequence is CASSQAAGLRAYEQYF. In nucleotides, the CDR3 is TGTGCCAGCAGCCAAGCTGCGGGCCTCCGGGCCTACGAGCAGTACTTC.

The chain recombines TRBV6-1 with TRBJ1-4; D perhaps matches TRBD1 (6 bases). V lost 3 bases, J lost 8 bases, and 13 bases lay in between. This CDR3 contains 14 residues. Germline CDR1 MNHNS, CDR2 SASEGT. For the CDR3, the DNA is TGTGCCAGCAGTGACAGGGGCCTACCCGAAAAACTGTTTTTT. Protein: CASSDRGLPEKLFF.

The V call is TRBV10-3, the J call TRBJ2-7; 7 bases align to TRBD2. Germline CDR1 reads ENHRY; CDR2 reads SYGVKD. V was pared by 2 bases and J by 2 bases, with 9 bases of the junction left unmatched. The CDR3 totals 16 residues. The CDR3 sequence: CAISERVLGGTYEQYF. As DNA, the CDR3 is TGTGCCATCAGTGAGAGGGTTCTGGGGGGGACCTACGAGCAGTACTTC.